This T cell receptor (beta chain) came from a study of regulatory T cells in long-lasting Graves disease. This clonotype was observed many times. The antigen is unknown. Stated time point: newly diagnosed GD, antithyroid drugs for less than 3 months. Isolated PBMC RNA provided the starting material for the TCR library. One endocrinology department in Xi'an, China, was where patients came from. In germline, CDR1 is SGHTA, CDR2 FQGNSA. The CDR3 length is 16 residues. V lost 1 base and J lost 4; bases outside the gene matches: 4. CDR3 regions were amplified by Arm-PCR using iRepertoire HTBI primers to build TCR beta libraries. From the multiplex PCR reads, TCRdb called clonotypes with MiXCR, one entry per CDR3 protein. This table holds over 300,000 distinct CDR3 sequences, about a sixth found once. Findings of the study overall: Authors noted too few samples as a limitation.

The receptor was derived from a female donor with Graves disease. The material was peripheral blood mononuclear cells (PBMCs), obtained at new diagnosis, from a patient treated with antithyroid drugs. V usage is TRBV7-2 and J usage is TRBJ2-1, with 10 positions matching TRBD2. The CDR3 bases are TGTGCCAGCAGCTTAGACAGCGGGGGGGGTTACAATGAGCAGTTCTTC. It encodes CASSLDSGGGYNEQFF.